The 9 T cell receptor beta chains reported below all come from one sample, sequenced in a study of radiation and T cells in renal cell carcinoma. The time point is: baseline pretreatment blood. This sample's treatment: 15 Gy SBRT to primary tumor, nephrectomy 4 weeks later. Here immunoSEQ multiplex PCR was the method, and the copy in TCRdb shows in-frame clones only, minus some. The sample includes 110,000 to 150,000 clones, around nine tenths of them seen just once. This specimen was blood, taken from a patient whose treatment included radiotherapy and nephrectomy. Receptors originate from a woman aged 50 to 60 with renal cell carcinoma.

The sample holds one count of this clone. CDR3 sequence: CASSRRASGSYNEQFF. CDR3 sequence (DNA): TGTGCCAGCAGCCGACGTGCTAGCGGGAGCTACAATGAGCAGTTCTTC. This chain joins TRBV4-2 and TRBJ2-1; 10 bases map to TRBD2. Germline loops: CDR1 LGHNA, CDR2 YNFKEQ. CDR3 length: 16 residues. V was pared by 4 bases and J by 3 bases, with 6 bases of the junction left unmatched.

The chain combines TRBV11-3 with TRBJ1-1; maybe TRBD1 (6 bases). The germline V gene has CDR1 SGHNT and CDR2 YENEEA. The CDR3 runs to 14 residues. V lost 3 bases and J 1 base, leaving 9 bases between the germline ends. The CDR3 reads CASSFGGRNTEAFF. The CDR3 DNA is TGTGCCAGCAGCTTCGGGGGGCGGAACACTGAAGCTTTCTTT.

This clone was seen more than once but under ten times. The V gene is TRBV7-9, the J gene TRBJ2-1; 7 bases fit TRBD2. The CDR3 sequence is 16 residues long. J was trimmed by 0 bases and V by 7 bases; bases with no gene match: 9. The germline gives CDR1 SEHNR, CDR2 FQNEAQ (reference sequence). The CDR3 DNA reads TGTGCCAGCACCAAATTCGGGGGGATCTCCTACAATGAGCAGTTCTTC. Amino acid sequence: CASTKFGGISYNEQFF.

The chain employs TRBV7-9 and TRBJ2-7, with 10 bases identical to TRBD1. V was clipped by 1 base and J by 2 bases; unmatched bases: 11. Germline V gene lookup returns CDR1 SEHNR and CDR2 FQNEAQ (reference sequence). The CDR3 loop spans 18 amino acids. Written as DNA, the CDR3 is TGTGCCAGCAGCTTAGGAATCATCCTCGGGACAGGGGCCTACGAGCAGTACTTC. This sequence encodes CASSLGIILGTGAYEQYF.

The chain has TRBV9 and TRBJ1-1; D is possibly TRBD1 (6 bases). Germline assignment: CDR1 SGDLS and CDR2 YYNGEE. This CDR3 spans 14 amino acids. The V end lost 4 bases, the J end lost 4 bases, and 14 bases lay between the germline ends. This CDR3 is CASSLGGQGTEAFF. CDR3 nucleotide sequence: TGTGCCAGCAGCCTGGGGGGGCAAGGCACTGAAGCTTTCTTT.

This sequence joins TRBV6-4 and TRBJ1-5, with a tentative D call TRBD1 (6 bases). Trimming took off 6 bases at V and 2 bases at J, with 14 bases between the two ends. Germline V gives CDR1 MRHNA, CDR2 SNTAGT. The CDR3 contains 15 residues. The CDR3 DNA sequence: TGTGCCAGCAGGGCAGGGGCGGTGGGCAATCAGCCCCAGCATTTT. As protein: CASRAGAVGNQPQHF.

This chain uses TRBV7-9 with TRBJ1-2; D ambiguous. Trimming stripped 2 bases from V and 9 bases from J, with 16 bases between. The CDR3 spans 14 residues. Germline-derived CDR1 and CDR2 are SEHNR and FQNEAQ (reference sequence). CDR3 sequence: CASSLNRAWKSYTF. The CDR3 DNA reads TGTGCCAGCAGCTTAAACCGGGCCTGGAAAAGCTACACCTTC.

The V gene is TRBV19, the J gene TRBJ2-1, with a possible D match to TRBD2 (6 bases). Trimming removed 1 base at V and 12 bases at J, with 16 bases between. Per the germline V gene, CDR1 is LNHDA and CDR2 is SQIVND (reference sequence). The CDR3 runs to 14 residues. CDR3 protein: CASSIGSLVGGQFF. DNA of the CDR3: TGTGCCAGTAGTATAGGATCTTTAGTGGGGGGGCAGTTCTTC. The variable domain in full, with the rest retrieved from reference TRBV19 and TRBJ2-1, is DGGITQSPKYLFRKEGQNVTLSCEQNLNHDAMYWYRQDPGQGLRLIYYSQIVNDFQKGDIAEGYSVSREKKESFPLTVTSAQKNPTAFYLCASSIGSLVGGQFFGPGTRLTVL.

CDR3 protein: CASSLDGGYGYTF. The CDR3 nucleotides are TGTGCCAGCAGCTTGGACGGAGGCTATGGCTACACCTTC. The chain combines TRBV11-2 with TRBJ1-2; D remains ambiguous. The V and J ends lost 3 bases and 4 bases respectively, with 9 bases between them. Germline CDR1 reads SGHAT; CDR2 reads FQNNGV. The CDR3 contains 13 residues.